Presented here are 10 T cell receptor beta chains from one specimen sequenced in a study of memory CD4+ T cells and cytomegalovirus serostatus. Clones were sequenced by immunoSEQ multiplex PCR, and TCRdb holds only the in-frame ones, with some missing. This sample has 48,000 or so clones; around four fifths occur once, and the top ten carry 0.78%. The sort gate was single viable CD3+CD4+CD8-CD45RO+ cells for memory CD4+ T cells. Sequencing was carried out using memory CD4+ T cells from blood. The receptor set was obtained from an adult in good health and CMV-seronegative.

The chain is built from TRBV27 and TRBJ1-1; D unclear. Germline values: CDR1 MNHEY, CDR2 SMNVEV (reference sequence). The ends were cut back, 3 bases at V and 2 bases at J, with 7 bases in the middle. The CDR3 covers 13 residues. The CDR3 region is CASSFTGNTEAFF. Written as DNA, the CDR3 is TGTGCCAGCAGTTTCACGGGTAACACTGAAGCTTTCTTT.

This rearrangement joins TRBV19 to TRBJ2-7; 9 bases align to TRBD1. The J segment lost 7 bases and the V segment lost 4 bases, leaving 11 bases of the junction unmatched. The CDR3 length is 15 residues. Per the germline V gene, CDR1 is LNHDA and CDR2 is SQIVND (reference sequence). The DNA for the CDR3 is TGTGCCAGTAGTAGGGACAGGGATGGTCCTCGGGAGCAGTACTTC. This encodes CASSRDRDGPREQYF.

The rearrangement links TRBV19 to TRBJ1-1; D uncertain. Germline V CDR1 and CDR2: LNHDA, SQIVND (reference sequence). CDR3 length: 14 amino acids. Trimming removed 3 bases at V and 4 bases at J, with 12 bases between. The CDR3 DNA follows: TGTGCCAGTAGTATCGGCAGGTTCAGCACTGAAGCTTTCTTT. This encodes CASSIGRFSTEAFF.

This chain connects TRBV4-1 to TRBJ2-4; no clear D gene. Per germline, CDR1 MGHRA and CDR2 YSYEKL. The CDR3 totals 15 residues. With 3 bases removed from V and 2 bases from J, the gap between germline ends came to 11 bases. The CDR3 DNA reads as TGCGCCAGCAGCCAGCCTTGGGGTACCAAAAACATTCAGTACTTC. It translates to CASSQPWGTKNIQYF.

V usage is TRBV7-9 and J usage is TRBJ1-1, with D hard to call. The CDR3 contains 13 residues. CDR1 is SEHNR and CDR2 is FQNEAQ in the germline V gene (reference sequence). Trimming removed 1 base from V and 7 bases from J, with 10 bases in between. The CDR3 loop is CASSLERKFEAFF. CDR3 nucleotides: TGTGCCAGCAGCTTAGAACGTAAATTTGAAGCTTTCTTT.

This clone has only a few counts. The chain has TRBV5-1 and TRBJ2-5; 10 bases agree with TRBD1. Trimming took 2 bases from V and 3 from J; bases not matched to a gene: 4. Germline CDR1 SGHRS, CDR2 YFSETQ. The CDR3 is made up of 15 amino acids. CDR3: CASSFHGTGEETQYF. CDR3 coding DNA: TGCGCCAGCAGCTTTCACGGGACAGGGGAAGAGACCCAGTACTTC. The full variable domain, completed using reference TRBV5-1 and TRBJ2-5, is KAGVTQTPRYLIKTRGQQVTLSCSPISGHRSVSWYQQTPGQGLQFLFEYFSETQRNKGNFPGRFSGRQFSNSRSEMNVSTLELGDSALYLCASSFHGTGEETQYFGPGTRLLVL.

J is TRBJ1-1 and V is TRBV9; D uncertain. CDR3 length: 11 amino acids. V lost 7 bases, J lost 7 bases, and 11 bases lay in between. Germline CDR1 reads SGDLS; CDR2 reads YYNGEE. This chain's CDR3 is CASRSTVEAFF. Here the CDR3 DNA reads TGTGCCAGCCGCTCTACAGTTGAAGCTTTCTTT.

This rearrangement joins TRBV6-1 to TRBJ2-3; no reliable D call. This CDR3 has 14 amino acids. The germline V gene encodes CDR1 MNHNS and CDR2 SASEGT. V dropped 4 bases and J dropped 4 bases, with 12 bases sitting between them. CDR3 sequence reads: CASSAPSPPDTQYF. In DNA, the CDR3 is TGTGCCAGCAGTGCACCTTCCCCCCCAGATACGCAGTATTTT.

V is TRBV6-5 and J is TRBJ1-1, with 7 nucleotides matching TRBD1. This CDR3 spans 12 amino acids. With 4 bases clipped from V and 10 bases from J, the junction kept 6 bases outside the gene matches. CDR1 MNHEY and CDR2 SVGAGI come from the germline V gene. CDR3 coding DNA: TGTGCCAGCAGTTTACTACAGGGGAGAGCTTTCTTT. Its protein product is CASSLLQGRAFF.

The V call is TRBV27, the J call TRBJ1-2, with D possibly TRBD1 on 6 matching bases. CDR1 is MNHEY and CDR2 is SMNVEV in the germline V gene (reference sequence). Trimming left V 1 base short and J 5 bases short, with 17 bases between. CDR3 size: 16 residues. In DNA form, the CDR3 reads TGTGCCAGCAGTTTATTCCCCCCGGGACAACCATATGGCTACACCTTC. It specifies CASSLFPPGQPYGYTF.